The present TCR beta chain was sequenced within a study of CD4 T cells in relation to SARS-CoV-2 and coronaviruses. Notes on the study in general: The cross-reactivity analysis covered only spike protein, not other viral proteins.

Uncultured naive and memory CD4+ T cells supplied DNA for deep TCR-beta sequencing. The method was immunoSEQ multiplex PCR; TCRdb's version includes in-frame clones alone and lacks a portion of them. The sample includes roughly 57,000 clones, roughly 85% of them seen just once. For this clone: Its target is not known.

Unexposed donor CD4+ T cells date from 2011-2018, before the COVID-19 pandemic. Material: memory CD4+ T cells from PBMCs. This TCR derives from a human donor in good health.

CDR3 bases: TGTGCCAGCGTTAATAATGAAAAACTGTTTTTT. It codes for CASVNNEKLFF. The chain employs TRBV25-1 and TRBJ1-4; no clear D. This CDR3 contains 11 residues. The germline V and J ends were trimmed by 8 bases and 4 bases, with 5 bases remaining between them. In germline, CDR1 is MGHDK, CDR2 SYGVNS.